The T cell receptor beta chain under discussion was sequenced for a study of T-cell reconstitution after alpha-beta-depleted transplantation in children. Study results and caveats: For some patients, TCRbeta diversity was high at day 60 because of recipient T cells and thymic progenitors that survived. About two months after transplant, alpha-beta T cells reportedly came from several hundred expanded graft clones. T-cell counts and diversity at one year post-transplant came mainly from newly produced T cells.

Unique molecular identifiers were built into the TCRbeta library. MiXCR was run by TCRdb on the PCR reads, yielding one entry per CDR3 protein. The sample records 450,000 to 550,000 distinct CDR3 sequences, approximately 10% being singletons. Comment on this clonotype: Its target is unknown.

The CDR3 has 16 amino acids. The germline V gene encodes CDR1 MGHDK and CDR2 SYGVNS. The J segment lost 7 bases and the V segment lost 3 bases, leaving 13 bases of the junction unmatched. This clonotype originated in a female patient between 2 and 15 years old who had a stem cell transplant for aplastic anemia, so the T cells may come from the graft donor. This sample comprised PBMCs, mostly from graft donor cells, obtained 180 days after TCRalphabeta/CD19-depleted stem cell transplant. The chain combines TRBV25-1 with TRBJ2-5; 8 nucleotides align to TRBD1. CDR3 amino acids: CASSEAGTGSRSTQYF. CDR3 sequence (DNA): TGTGCCAGCAGTGAGGCAGGGACAGGTTCACGTTCGACCCAGTACTTC.